The sequence of this TCR beta chain was determined in a study of blood T cell repertoires in COVID-19. Overall study context: Donors in the United States, Italy and Spain gave samples during acute or convalescent COVID-19. T cells, B-cell-depleted T cells, or PBMCs provided the cDNA or gDNA that served as material.

In the authors' methods: Researchers report that nucleated cell counts were estimated from reference gene primer amplification. Assay: immunoSEQ multiplex PCR; the TCRdb copy retains only in-frame clones and omits some. For V, J and clone size, that table is used; D and trimming come from the DNA. The sample has some 200,000 clones, roughly 86% seen once. Germline V gene sequence: CDR1 SQVTM, CDR2 ANQGSEA. This CDR3 contains 13 residues. The V gene end was trimmed by 5 bases and the J gene end by 4 bases; junction bases not matched to a gene: 5. Sequencing was carried out using peripheral blood. The sequence came from a man between 40 and 49 years old with active or convalescent COVID-19. V and J are TRBV29-1 and TRBJ1-5, with 7 bases matching TRBD1. CDR3 sequence reads: CSVKGANNQPQHF. The CDR3 DNA reads as TGCAGCGTTAAGGGGGCGAATAATCAGCCCCAGCATTTT.